The 30 T cell receptor beta chains given below trace back to one sample, sequenced in a study of tumor T cells in aggressive B-cell lymphoma. Only in-frame clones appear in the TCRdb table, and some are missing; sequencing was by immunoSEQ multiplex PCR. Of around 10,000 clones listed, 92% are singletons. Sequencing was performed on tumor tissue. The receptors were gathered from an adult with diffuse large B cell lymphoma.

The CDR3 loop is CASSLDWASGSYEQYF. CDR3 DNA: TGTGCCAGCAGCTTAGATTGGGCTAGCGGGAGCTACGAGCAGTACTTC. V and J are TRBV7-2 and TRBJ2-7; 10 bases fit TRBD2. The junction had 6 bases not matched to a gene; V was cut back by 1 base and J by 3 bases. Germline CDR1 reads SGHTA; CDR2 reads FQGNSA. CDR3 length equals 16 residues.

The rearrangement links TRBV7-8 to TRBJ1-1; 9 bases are shared with TRBD1. Germline CDR1 reads SGHVS; CDR2 reads FQNEAQ. J gave up 6 bases and V 5 bases, and 10 bases lay outside the gene matches. This CDR3 contains 15 residues. The DNA of the CDR3 is TGTGCCAGCAGCCAACCGGACAGGGGATCTCCTGAAGCTTTCTTT. This translates into CASSQPDRGSPEAFF.

J is TRBJ2-7 and V is TRBV13; possible D gene TRBD1, 6 bases. Deletions cut 3 bases from V and 3 bases from J, with 12 bases between. This CDR3 has 14 amino acids. Germline CDR1 and CDR2: PRHDT and FYEKMQ (reference sequence). CDR3 coding DNA: TGTGCCAGCAGCTTCCATTCAGGGGACTACGAGCAGTACTTC. This codes for CASSFHSGDYEQYF.

This chain connects TRBV29-1 to TRBJ1-2, with 8 bases lining up with TRBD1. Germline V lookup: CDR1 SQVTM, CDR2 ANQGSEA. The CDR3 loop spans 13 amino acids. The J segment lost 2 bases and the V segment lost 7 bases, leaving 6 bases of the junction unmatched. CDR3 in DNA: TGCAGCGCCGGGGGACAGGCCAACTATGGCTACACCTTC. This encodes CSAGGQANYGYTF.

V and J are TRBV18 and TRBJ2-5, with D maybe TRBD1 (5 bases). Per the germline V gene, CDR1 is KGHSH and CDR2 is LQKENI. The CDR3 sequence is 16 residues long. V gave up 6 bases and J gave up 2 bases, with 19 bases separating them. The CDR3 sequence is CASSPPSSQGQETQYF. CDR3 nucleotides: TGTGCCAGCTCCCCCCCCTCGAGTCAGGGTCAAGAGACCCAGTACTTC.

The rearrangement links TRBV18 to TRBJ1-1, with TRBD1 matching over 7 bases. CDR3 length equals 12 residues. Germline lookup yields CDR1 KGHSH and CDR2 LQKENI. Unmatched junction bases numbered 5, after V lost 6 bases and J lost 7 bases. The CDR3: CASSHGQVEAFF. The DNA for the CDR3 is TGTGCCAGCTCGCATGGACAGGTTGAAGCTTTCTTT. The entire variable domain, with the rest obtained from reference TRBV18 and TRBJ1-1, is as follows: NAGVMQNPRHLVRRRGQEARLRCSPMKGHSHVYWYRQLPEEGLKFMVYLQKENIIDESGMPKERFSAEFPKEGPSILRIQQVVRGDSAAYFCASSHGQVEAFFGQGTRLTVV.

The CDR3 bases are TGTGCCAGCAGCTCCGGACTAGACTACACAGATACGCAGTATTTT. Its translation is CASSSGLDYTDTQYF. The chain combines TRBV11-3 with TRBJ2-3; the match to TRBD2 covers 7 bases. V lost 4 bases and J lost 2; bases outside the gene matches: 6. CDR1 and CDR2 (germline): SGHNT, YENEEA. The CDR3 runs to 15 residues.

The chain combines TRBV5-6 with TRBJ1-5, with TRBD1 matching 8 bases. CDR3 length: 14 residues. Germline loops: CDR1 SGHDT, CDR2 YYEEEE. Trimming cost V 4 bases and J 9 bases; bases outside gene matches: 9. CDR3 nucleotide sequence: TGTGCCAGCAGCCCGGACAGGGACGGTGGGCCCCAGCATTTT. This sequence encodes CASSPDRDGGPQHF.

This clone appeared once. V is TRBV19 and J is TRBJ1-1, with D maybe TRBD1 (5 bases). Germline-derived CDR1 and CDR2 are LNHDA and SQIVND (reference sequence). This CDR3 is 14 amino acids long. V shed 3 bases and J shed 5 bases, with 13 bases lying between them. The chain's CDR3 is CASSIGQGYTEAFF. CDR3 bases: TGTGCCAGTAGTATTGGGCAGGGTTATACTGAAGCTTTCTTT.

The J gene is TRBJ2-7, the V gene TRBV5-1; 8 nucleotides line up with TRBD1. Looked up from germline, CDR1 is SGHRS and CDR2 is YFSETQ. The J segment lost 0 bases and the V segment lost 6 bases, leaving 8 bases of the junction unmatched. This CDR3 is built from 15 residues. CDR3 DNA sequence: TGCGCCAGCAACGCGCCGGGACAGGCCTCCTACGAGCAGTACTTC. Translation: CASNAPGQASYEQYF.

The J gene is TRBJ2-3, the V gene TRBV13; 10 positions agree with TRBD2. V shed 5 bases, J shed 3 bases, and the junction held 11 bases outside the gene matches. Germline V gene lookup returns CDR1 PRHDT and CDR2 FYEKMQ (reference sequence). The CDR3 has 17 residues. In nucleotides, the CDR3 is TGTGCCAGCAGCCCCAGAGGAGCGGGGGGGAGTACAGATACGCAGTATTTT. Amino acids: CASSPRGAGGSTDTQYF.

The chain has TRBV5-1 and TRBJ1-3, with 7 nucleotides matching TRBD1. Losses at the gene ends were 3 bases for V and 4 bases for J; bases not matched to a gene: 7. Germline-derived CDR1 and CDR2 are SGHRS and YFSETQ. This CDR3 comprises 15 residues. CDR3 residues: CASSSAQGGGNTIYF. For the CDR3, the DNA is TGCGCCAGCAGCTCGGCTCAGGGGGGAGGAAACACCATATATTTT.

The chain uses TRBV7-9 and TRBJ2-5; TRBD2 matches 10 bases. The CDR3 has 15 residues. Germline V CDR1 and CDR2: SEHNR, FQNEAQ (reference sequence). Trimming cost V 4 bases and J 5 bases; bases outside gene matches: 7. The CDR3 loop is CASSSLAGSSETQYF. CDR3 nucleotides: TGTGCCAGCAGCTCACTAGCGGGGAGTTCGGAGACCCAGTACTTC.

This chain uses TRBV7-3 with TRBJ1-1; D gene ambiguous. Germline loops: CDR1 SGHTA, CDR2 FQGTGA. V was pared by 3 bases and J by 4 bases, with 9 bases between. The CDR3 length is 13 residues. The CDR3 spells CASSFAPTTEAFF. The CDR3 coding sequence is TGTGCCAGCAGCTTCGCTCCTACCACTGAAGCTTTCTTT.

CDR3 region: CASSLAGEGTQYF. DNA of the CDR3: TGTGCCAGCAGCTTAGCAGGGGAGGGGACCCAGTACTTC. The chain joins TRBV7-9 to TRBJ2-5; 7 nucleotides match TRBD2. This CDR3 is 13 amino acids long. After removal of 0 bases from V and 7 bases from J, the junction contained 2 bases not matched to a gene. The V gene's germline CDR1 is SEHNR and CDR2 FQNEAQ (reference sequence).

This rearrangement joins TRBV2 to TRBJ1-2; no reliable D call. The CDR3 has 13 amino acids. Germline CDR1 SNHLY, CDR2 FYNNEI. The V gene lost 3 bases and the J gene lost 4 bases, with 9 bases spanning the gap. CDR3 sequence reads: CASSEEASYGYTF. DNA of the CDR3: TGTGCCAGCAGTGAGGAGGCAAGCTATGGCTACACCTTC.

The gene calls are TRBV6-1 and TRBJ2-7; 9 bases are a match to TRBD2. Trimming cost V 7 bases and J 4 bases; bases outside gene matches: 8. Germline V CDR1 and CDR2: MNHNS, SASEGT. The CDR3 runs 14 residues. In DNA, the CDR3 is TGTGCCAGCATGGGCCGGACTAGCGTATACGAGCAGTACTTC. Translating it yields CASMGRTSVYEQYF.

The chain combines TRBV5-8 with TRBJ2-5; TRBD1 agrees at 11 bases. The CDR3 is 15 residues long. V lost 4 bases and J lost 4; bases outside the gene matches: 6. Germline values: CDR1 SGHTS, CDR2 YDEGEE. In DNA form, the CDR3 reads TGTGCCAGCAGCCAAGGACAGGGGGCTCGAGAGACCCAGTACTTC. It translates to CASSQGQGARETQYF.

CDR3 in DNA: TGTGCCAGCTCACCGGTTCTCGCGGACTACGAGCAGTACTTC. Its protein product is CASSPVLADYEQYF. The chain recombines TRBV18 with TRBJ2-7; D ambiguous. CDR1 KGHSH and CDR2 LQKENI come from the germline V gene. V lost 3 bases and J lost 3, with 12 bases in between. CDR3 length: 14 residues. Full variable domain (outside the CDR3, taken from reference TRBV18 and TRBJ2-7): NAGVMQNPRHLVRRRGQEARLRCSPMKGHSHVYWYRQLPEEGLKFMVYLQKENIIDESGMPKERFSAEFPKEGPSILRIQQVVRGDSAAYFCASSPVLADYEQYFGPGTRLTVT.

The J gene is TRBJ1-2, the V gene TRBV7-9; D not resolved. The CDR3 loop spans 14 amino acids. V was trimmed by 5 bases and J by 4 bases, leaving 14 bases between them. Germline values: CDR1 SEHNR, CDR2 FQNEAQ (reference sequence). The CDR3 loop reads CASSPTLSGYGYTF. CDR3 nucleotides: TGTGCCAGCAGCCCTACCCTGTCTGGCTATGGCTACACCTTC.

This clone was detected once. The V call is TRBV27, the J call TRBJ2-1, with TRBD1 identical over 8 bases. Germline loops: CDR1 MNHEY, CDR2 SMNVEV (reference sequence). This CDR3 has 15 amino acids. V was pared by 5 bases and J by 7 bases, with 10 bases of the junction left unmatched. CDR3 residues: CASSQQTGAVNEQFF. Here the CDR3 DNA reads TGTGCCAGCAGTCAGCAGACAGGGGCGGTAAATGAGCAGTTCTTC.

The V gene is TRBV7-6, the J gene TRBJ1-6; D gene ambiguous. CDR1 is SGHVS and CDR2 is FNYEAQ in the germline V gene. The CDR3 runs 15 residues. V was cut by 1 base and J by 6 bases, with 10 bases left in between. The CDR3: CASSLGGDPNSPLHF. DNA for the CDR3: TGTGCCAGCAGCTTAGGAGGAGACCCTAATTCACCCCTCCACTTT.

V and J are TRBV7-3 and TRBJ2-1; 12 bases are a match to TRBD2. The V gene end was trimmed by 3 bases and the J gene end by 8 bases; junction bases not matched to a gene: 5. Germline V gives CDR1 SGHTA, CDR2 FQGTGA. The CDR3 length is 15 residues. The CDR3 sequence: CASSFSGTSGYEQFF. CDR3 sequence (DNA): TGTGCCAGCAGCTTCTCCGGGACTAGCGGGTATGAGCAGTTCTTC.

J is TRBJ1-2 and V is TRBV7-2; no clear D gene. The germline gives CDR1 SGHTA, CDR2 FQGNSA. Deletions cut 1 base from V and 5 bases from J, with 14 bases between. The CDR3 runs 15 residues. The CDR3 spells CASSLVTGAGYGYTF. The CDR3 DNA sequence: TGTGCCAGCAGCTTAGTTACGGGAGCCGGTTATGGCTACACCTTC.

This clone was counted a few times. This chain links TRBV5-1 with TRBJ2-3; TRBD2 matches 9 bases. The germline CDR1 and CDR2 sequences are SGHRS and YFSETQ. CDR3 length equals 15 residues. J was trimmed by 4 bases and V by 3 bases; bases with no gene match: 6. The CDR3 here is CASSSIAGVADTQYF. In nucleotides, the CDR3 is TGCGCCAGCAGCTCCATAGCGGGAGTGGCAGATACGCAGTATTTT.

The V gene is TRBV18, the J gene TRBJ2-1, with D uncertain. Trimming removed 0 bases from V and 0 bases from J, with 6 bases in between. CDR1 and CDR2 from the germline V gene are KGHSH and LQKENI. The length of the CDR3 is 15 residues. CDR3: CASSPPSSSYNEQFF. The CDR3 DNA is TGTGCCAGCTCACCACCCTCTAGCTCCTACAATGAGCAGTTCTTC.

This rearrangement joins TRBV2 to TRBJ1-3; D gene uncertain. From germline, CDR1 is SNHLY and CDR2 FYNNEI. The CDR3 has 15 residues. Trimming cost V 5 bases and J 4 bases, with 15 bases left between them. CDR3: CASSFTESGGNTIYF. DNA of the CDR3: TGTGCCAGCAGTTTTACCGAGTCGGGAGGAAACACCATATATTTT.

The CDR3 DNA reads as TGTGCCAGCAGCGCATGGACAGGGTTGGACACTGAAGCTTTCTTT. Amino acid sequence: CASSAWTGLDTEAFF. The rearrangement joins TRBV7-3 to TRBJ1-1, with 8 bases matching TRBD1. Trimming took 5 bases from V and 3 from J; bases not matched to a gene: 8. This CDR3 has 15 residues. Germline CDR1 reads SGHTA; CDR2 reads FQGTGA.

The chain combines TRBV5-6 with TRBJ2-1; D possibly corresponds to TRBD2 (7 bases). The germline gives CDR1 SGHDT, CDR2 YYEEEE. V was clipped by 4 bases and J by 9 bases, with 11 bases between them. The CDR3 runs to 12 residues. The CDR3 sequence is CASSGGATEQFF. CDR3 coding DNA: TGTGCCAGCAGCGGGGGGGCCACTGAGCAGTTCTTC.

The V and J genes are TRBV19 and TRBJ2-1, with TRBD2 matching over 10 bases. The CDR3 runs 16 residues. The junction had 10 bases not matched to a gene; V was cut back by 3 bases and J by 8 bases. CDR1 is LNHDA, CDR2 SQIVND, per germline (reference sequence). The CDR3 protein is CASSIGSGGAIDEQFF. CDR3 bases: TGTGCCAGTAGTATCGGCAGCGGGGGGGCCATAGATGAGCAGTTCTTC.